The 4 T cell receptor beta chains below all came from one sample that was sequenced in a study of blood T cell repertoires in COVID-19. Clones were read by immunoSEQ multiplex PCR, and TCRdb kept only the in-frame ones, dropping some. The sample contains roughly 80,000 clones, more than 60% of which appear only once. Input material: peripheral blood. The receptors shown here come from a human donor in a cohort sampled during active COVID-19.

This chain links TRBV3-1 (or the pseudogene TRBV3-2) with TRBJ1-4; 10 nucleotides agree with TRBD1. Germline-derived CDR1 and CDR2 are LGHDT and YNNKEL (reference sequence). Trimming cost V 1 base and J 7 bases; bases outside gene matches: 6. CDR3 length equals 16 residues. The DNA of the CDR3 is TGTGCCAGCAGCCAAGGGGACAGGGGTTTGGGTGAAAAACTGTTTTTT. Encoded protein: CASSQGDRGLGEKLFF.

The rearrangement uses TRBV12-3 or TRBV12-4 and TRBJ2-1; no firm D call. V was shortened by 2 bases and J by 4 bases, with 6 bases between the two germline ends. This CDR3 contains 13 residues. The DNA for the CDR3 is TGTGCCAGCAGTTTATTAGTGTACAATGAGCAGTTCTTC. This encodes CASSLLVYNEQFF.

The rearrangement joins TRBV7-2 to TRBJ2-1; D call uncertain. Trimming pared 2 bases from V and 5 bases from J, leaving 16 bases between. CDR3 length equals 16 residues. Looked up from germline, CDR1 is SGHTA and CDR2 is FQGNSA. CDR3 sequence (DNA): TGTGCCAGCAGCTTAAGAACAGCTACATACAACAATGAGCAGTTCTTC. This encodes CASSLRTATYNNEQFF.

The chain joins TRBV2 to TRBJ2-7; D is ambiguous. Deletions cut 5 bases from V and 1 base from J, with 6 bases between. This CDR3 region has 12 residues. From germline, CDR1 is SNHLY and CDR2 FYNNEI. CDR3: CASSWQSYEQYV. CDR3 sequence (DNA): TGTGCCAGCAGTTGGCAGTCCTACGAGCAGTACGTC.